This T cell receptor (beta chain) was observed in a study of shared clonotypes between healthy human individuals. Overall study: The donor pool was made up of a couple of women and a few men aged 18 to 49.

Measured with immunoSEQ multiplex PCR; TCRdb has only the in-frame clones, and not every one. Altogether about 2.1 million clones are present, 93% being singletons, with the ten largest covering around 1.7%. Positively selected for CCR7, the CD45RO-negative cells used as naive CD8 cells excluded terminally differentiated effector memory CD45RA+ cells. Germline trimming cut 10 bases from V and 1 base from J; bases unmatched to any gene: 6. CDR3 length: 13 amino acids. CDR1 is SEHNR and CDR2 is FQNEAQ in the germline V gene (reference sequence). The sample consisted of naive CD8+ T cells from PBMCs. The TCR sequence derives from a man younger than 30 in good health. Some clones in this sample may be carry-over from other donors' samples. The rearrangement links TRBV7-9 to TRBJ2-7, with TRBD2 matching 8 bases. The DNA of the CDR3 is TGTGCCACCCGAGCGGGAGTGTCCTACGAGCAGTACTTC. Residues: CATRAGVSYEQYF.